This T cell receptor beta chain was sequenced in a study of identical twins. Only healthy Caucasians were included as donors. TCRdb reprocessed the 5' RACE reads via MiXCR and lists one record per CDR3 protein. The profile covers about 100,000 distinct CDR3 sequences, with 5.9% appearing a single time and about 12% taken by the ten largest. The table lists this clonotype with many counts. A read error may produce the germline difference seen at one junction end. The CDR3 length is 13 residues. The chain joins TRBV12-3 or TRBV12-4 to TRBJ2-1; 14 bases map to TRBD2. Sequenced: memory T cells sorted from blood. The sequence was obtained from a woman aged 50 to 65 in good health. The CDR3 DNA sequence: TGTGCCAGCAGTGTGACTAGCGGGAGGGAAAGAATCTTC. Translated, it gives CASSVTSGRERIF.